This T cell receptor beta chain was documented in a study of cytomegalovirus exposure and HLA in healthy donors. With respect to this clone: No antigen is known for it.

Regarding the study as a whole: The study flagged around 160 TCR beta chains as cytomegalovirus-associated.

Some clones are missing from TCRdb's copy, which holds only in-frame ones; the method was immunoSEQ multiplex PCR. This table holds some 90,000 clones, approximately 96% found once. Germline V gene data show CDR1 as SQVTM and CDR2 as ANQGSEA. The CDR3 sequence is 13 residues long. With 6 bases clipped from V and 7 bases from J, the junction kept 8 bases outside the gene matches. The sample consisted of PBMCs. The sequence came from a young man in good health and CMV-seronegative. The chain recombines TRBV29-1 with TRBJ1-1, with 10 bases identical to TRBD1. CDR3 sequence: CSVQGGQGNEAFF. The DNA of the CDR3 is TGCAGCGTCCAGGGGGGACAGGGGAATGAAGCTTTCTTT.